This T cell receptor beta chain was obtained from a study of regulatory T cells in long-lasting Graves disease. Germline V gene data show CDR1 as SNHLY and CDR2 as FYNNEI. V lost 6 bases and J 5 bases, leaving 16 bases between the germline ends. The CDR3 consists of 14 residues. Noted time point: persistent/refractory GD, antithyroid drugs over 5 years with positive TRAb. RNA isolated from PBMCs was used to make the TCR library. This clonotype was seen repeatedly, ten times or more. Sequencing libraries for TCR beta were prepared with iRepertoire HTBI primers and Arm-PCR of CDR3 regions. From the multiplex PCR reads, TCRdb called clonotypes with MiXCR, one entry per CDR3 protein. The profile shows about 660,000 distinct CDR3 sequences, 25% to 35% of them singletons.

Sequencing used peripheral blood mononuclear cells (PBMCs), obtained when the disease was refractory, from a patient treated with antithyroid drugs. The TCR comes from a female donor with Graves disease. V gene TRBV2 combines with J gene TRBJ1-1; tentatively, D is TRBD1 (5 bases). The CDR3 spells CASRELQVPTEAFF. DNA of the CDR3: TGTGCCAGCAGGGAGCTACAGGTCCCGACTGAAGCTTTCTTT.